The text below deals with one T cell receptor (beta chain). The V and J ends lost 2 bases and 6 bases respectively, with 20 bases between them. From germline, CDR1 is LGHNT and CDR2 FRNRAP. CDR3 size: 17 residues. A single record per CDR3 protein comes from TCRdb applying MiXCR to the RT-PCR reads. Among hundreds of thousands of distinct CDR3 sequences listed, 12% to 15% were seen once. The gene calls are TRBV12-5 and TRBJ2-1; D not certain. Sequencing was performed on memory CD4+ T cells from blood. The receptor comes from a female donor in good health, serving as a healthy control. The CDR3 loop reads CASGLIMGNGVGNEQFF. CDR3 coding DNA: TGTGCTAGTGGTTTGATTATGGGGAACGGAGTGGGCAATGAGCAGTTCTTC.